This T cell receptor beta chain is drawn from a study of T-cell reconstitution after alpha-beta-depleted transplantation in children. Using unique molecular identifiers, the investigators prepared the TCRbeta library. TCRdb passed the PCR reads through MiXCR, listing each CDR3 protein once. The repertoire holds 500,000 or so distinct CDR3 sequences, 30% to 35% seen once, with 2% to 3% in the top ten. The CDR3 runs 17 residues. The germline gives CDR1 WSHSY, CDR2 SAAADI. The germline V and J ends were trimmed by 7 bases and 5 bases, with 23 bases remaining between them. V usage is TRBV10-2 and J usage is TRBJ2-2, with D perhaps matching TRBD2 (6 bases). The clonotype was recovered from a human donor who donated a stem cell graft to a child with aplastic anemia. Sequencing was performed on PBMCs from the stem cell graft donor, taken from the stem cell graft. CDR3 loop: CASTARQRAESTGELFF. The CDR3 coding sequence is TGCGCCAGCACCGCACGTCAGCGGGCCGAGAGTACCGGGGAGCTGTTTTTT.